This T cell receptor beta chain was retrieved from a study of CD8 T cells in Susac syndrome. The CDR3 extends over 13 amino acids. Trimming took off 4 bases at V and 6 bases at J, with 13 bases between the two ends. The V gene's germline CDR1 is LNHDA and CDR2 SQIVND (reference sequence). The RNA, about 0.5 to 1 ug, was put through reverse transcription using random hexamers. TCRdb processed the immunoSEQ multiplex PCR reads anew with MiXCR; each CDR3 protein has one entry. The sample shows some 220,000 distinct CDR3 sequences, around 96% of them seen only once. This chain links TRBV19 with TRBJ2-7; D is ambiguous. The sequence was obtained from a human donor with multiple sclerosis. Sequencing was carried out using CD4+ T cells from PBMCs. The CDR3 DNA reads TGTGCCAGTAGTAAGCTCCAGTCCGGCGAGCAGTACTTC. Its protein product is CASSKLQSGEQYF.